One and the same sample provided the 2 T cell receptor beta chains below, sequenced in a study. TCRdb recomputed calls from the 5' RACE reads with MiXCR, one row per CDR3 protein. The table shows more than 10,000 distinct CDR3 sequences, with 20% to 30% occurring only once. The specimen sequenced was naive CD4+ T cells sorted from blood. Regarding subset: naive CD4+ T cells, CD4+CD45RA+CD25-. The receptor source for this set is a female donor with breast cancer.

The V call is TRBV15, the J call TRBJ2-1; 8 nucleotides line up with TRBD2. V was clipped by 5 bases and J by 0 bases; unmatched bases: 12. The CDR3 loop spans 18 amino acids. CDR1 and CDR2 from the germline V gene are LNHNV and YYDKDF (reference sequence). In nucleotides, the CDR3 is TGTGCCACCAGCGGGTCTAGCGGGCGGAATAGCTCCTACAATGAGCAGTTCTTC. It yields the protein CATSGSSGRNSSYNEQFF.

Regarding this clonotype: A much larger clone is a single base away; this may be a read error. The rearrangement uses TRBV20-1 and TRBJ2-3, with unresolved D. Trimming cost V 3 bases and J 6 bases, with 7 bases left between them. The CDR3 is 11 amino acids. Germline V lookup: CDR1 DFQATT, CDR2 SNEGSKA (reference sequence). The CDR3 DNA is TGCAGTGCTAGGAAGTGGGATACGCAGTATTTT. Its protein product is CSARKWDTQYF.